These T cell receptor beta chains were read from a single sample in a study of T-cell reconstitution after alpha-beta-depleted transplantation in children. A single record per CDR3 protein comes from TCRdb applying MiXCR to the PCR reads. The data contain 480,000 or so distinct CDR3 sequences, about 10% of them singletons. The sample was PBMCs, taken before TCRalphabeta/CD19-depleted stem cell transplant. These receptor sequences come from a child aged 2-15 years with inherited bone marrow failure, due to receive a stem cell transplant. Both conserved end residues are part of each CDR3. The order of the fields is J gene, V gene, D gene, clone size, CDR3 protein, CDR3 DNA. D genes are given only for firm matches. The size of a clone is reported for some rows only, either as once, few or many, or as a class for expanded clones.

J gene: TRBJ2-2; V gene: TRBV30; D gene: .; clone size: many; CDR3 protein: CASRVYANTGELFF; CDR3 DNA: TGTGCCTCACGGGTCTACGCGAACACCGGGGAGCTGTTTTTT
J gene: TRBJ1-5; V gene: TRBV6-1; D gene: .; clone size: .; CDR3 protein: CASSYRATYQPQHF; CDR3 DNA: TGTGCCAGTTCCTACCGGGCTACTTATCAGCCCCAGCATTTT
J gene: TRBJ2-4; V gene: TRBV7-9; D gene: .; clone size: many; CDR3 protein: CASSLARGSDQGNIQYF; CDR3 DNA: TGTGCCAGCAGCTTAGCCCGCGGCTCGGACCAGGGGAACATTCAGTACTTC
J gene: TRBJ2-1; V gene: TRBV9; D gene: .; clone size: many; CDR3 protein: CASSVSPRAYNEQFF; CDR3 DNA: TGTGCCAGCAGCGTTTCCCCCAGGGCCTACAATGAGCAGTTCTTC
J gene: TRBJ2-5; V gene: TRBV11-2; D gene: TRBD1; clone size: many; CDR3 protein: CASSLGAGGLETQYF; CDR3 DNA: TGTGCCAGCAGCTTAGGGGCAGGGGGCTTGGAGACCCAGTACTTC
J gene: TRBJ2-3; V gene: TRBV20-1; D gene: TRBD2; clone size: many; CDR3 protein: CSARASGRDTQYF; CDR3 DNA: TGCAGTGCTAGAGCTAGCGGGAGAGATACGCAGTATTTT
J gene: TRBJ2-7; V gene: TRBV7-2; D gene: .; clone size: many; CDR3 protein: CASSFALVGEQYF; CDR3 DNA: TGTGCCAGCAGCTTCGCACTAGTTGGCGAGCAGTACTTC
J gene: TRBJ1-2; V gene: TRBV27; D gene: .; clone size: few; CDR3 protein: CASSPGSGYTF; CDR3 DNA: TGTGCCAGCAGTCCAGGGAGCGGCTACACCTTC
J gene: TRBJ2-1; V gene: TRBV7-2; D gene: TRBD2; clone size: many; CDR3 protein: CASSFGLAGALGQFF; CDR3 DNA: TGTGCCAGCAGCTTTGGGCTAGCGGGAGCCTTAGGGCAGTTCTTC
J gene: TRBJ2-3; V gene: TRBV20-1; D gene: .; clone size: .; CDR3 protein: CSAPRYPDTQYF; CDR3 DNA: TGCAGTGCTCCGAGGTACCCAGATACGCAGTATTTT
J gene: TRBJ2-5; V gene: TRBV6-1; D gene: .; clone size: many; CDR3 protein: CASSKFDRQETQYF; CDR3 DNA: TGTGCCAGCAGTAAATTTGACAGGCAAGAGACCCAGTACTTC
J gene: TRBJ2-7; V gene: TRBV7-2; D gene: TRBD2; clone size: .; CDR3 protein: CASSITSGTRSEQYF; CDR3 DNA: TGTGCCAGCAGCATAACTAGCGGGACTAGGTCCGAGCAGTACTTC
J gene: TRBJ2-3; V gene: TRBV12-3/TRBV12-4; D gene: .; clone size: many; CDR3 protein: CASSPDRTDTQYF; CDR3 DNA: TGTGCCAGCAGTCCCGACAGAACAGATACGCAGTATTTT
J gene: TRBJ1-1; V gene: TRBV5-4; D gene: TRBD1; clone size: few; CDR3 protein: CASSGQGLTEAFF; CDR3 DNA: TGTGCCAGCTCCGGACAGGGGTTGACTGAAGCTTTCTTT
J gene: TRBJ2-1; V gene: TRBV28; D gene: .; clone size: many; CDR3 protein: CASNTEAAEQFF; CDR3 DNA: TGTGCCAGCAACACGGAGGCGGCTGAGCAGTTCTTC
J gene: TRBJ2-1; V gene: TRBV27; D gene: .; clone size: many; CDR3 protein: CASSLRSISYNEQFF; CDR3 DNA: TGTGCCAGCAGTTTACGCAGCATCTCCTACAATGAGCAGTTCTTC
J gene: TRBJ2-1; V gene: TRBV29-1; D gene: .; clone size: many; CDR3 protein: CSLQRDRRYNEQFF; CDR3 DNA: TGCAGCCTCCAACGGGACCGTAGATACAATGAGCAGTTCTTC
J gene: TRBJ2-7; V gene: TRBV12-3/TRBV12-4; D gene: .; clone size: many; CDR3 protein: CASSLGIPHEQYF; CDR3 DNA: TGTGCCAGCAGTTTGGGAATTCCCCACGAGCAGTACTTC
J gene: TRBJ2-4; V gene: TRBV12-3/TRBV12-4; D gene: TRBD2; clone size: few; CDR3 protein: CASSFLRGENIQYF; CDR3 DNA: TGTGCCAGCAGTTTTCTGCGGGGGGAAAACATTCAGTACTTC
J gene: TRBJ2-5; V gene: TRBV6-5; D gene: TRBD1; clone size: many; CDR3 protein: CASSSPDRGREETQYF; CDR3 DNA: TGTGCCAGCAGCTCCCCGGACAGGGGAAGGGAAGAGACCCAGTACTTC
J gene: TRBJ2-3; V gene: TRBV20-1; D gene: TRBD2; clone size: many; CDR3 protein: CSARTGLAGNTDTQYF; CDR3 DNA: TGCAGTGCTAGAACCGGACTAGCGGGAAACACAGATACGCAGTATTTT
J gene: TRBJ1-5; V gene: TRBV4-1; D gene: TRBD1; clone size: many; CDR3 protein: CASSQNRGPNQPQHF; CDR3 DNA: TGCGCCAGCAGCCAAAACAGGGGCCCCAATCAGCCCCAGCATTTT
J gene: TRBJ2-3; V gene: TRBV24-1; D gene: TRBD2; clone size: many; CDR3 protein: CATSDFTSGRGTDTQYF; CDR3 DNA: TGTGCCACCAGTGATTTCACTAGCGGGAGAGGCACAGATACGCAGTATTTT
J gene: TRBJ2-2; V gene: TRBV5-1; D gene: TRBD2; clone size: many; CDR3 protein: CASSLNLAGGPNTGELFF; CDR3 DNA: TGCGCCAGCAGCTTGAACCTAGCGGGAGGGCCAAACACCGGGGAGCTGTTTTTT
J gene: TRBJ1-1; V gene: TRBV19; D gene: TRBD1; clone size: .; CDR3 protein: CASSYRGGSRMNTEAFF; CDR3 DNA: TGTGCCAGTAGTTACAGGGGCGGGTCTCGGATGAACACTGAAGCTTTCTTT
J gene: TRBJ2-3; V gene: TRBV13; D gene: TRBD2; clone size: many; CDR3 protein: CASQGSGNADTQYF; CDR3 DNA: TGTGCCAGCCAGGGTAGCGGGAATGCAGATACGCAGTATTTT
J gene: TRBJ2-1; V gene: TRBV21-1; D gene: .; clone size: .; CDR3 protein: CATKQSSGPENEQFF; CDR3 DNA: TGTGCTACTAAGCAAAGTTCAGGACCGGAGAATGAGCAGTTCTTC
J gene: TRBJ2-6; V gene: TRBV3-1; D gene: .; clone size: many; CDR3 protein: CASSQDHGAVLSGANVLTF; CDR3 DNA: TGTGCCAGCAGCCAAGATCACGGTGCAGTCCTCTCTGGGGCCAACGTCCTGACTTTC
J gene: TRBJ1-2; V gene: TRBV7-8; D gene: .; clone size: many; CDR3 protein: CASSLGPGDGYTF; CDR3 DNA: TGTGCCAGCAGCTTAGGTCCGGGGGATGGCTACACCTTC
J gene: TRBJ1-4; V gene: TRBV29-1; D gene: .; clone size: many; CDR3 protein: CSVLVKATNEKLFF; CDR3 DNA: TGCAGCGTCCTGGTAAAAGCAACTAATGAAAAACTGTTTTTT
J gene: TRBJ2-3; V gene: TRBV4-3; D gene: TRBD2; clone size: many; CDR3 protein: CASSQISGSPDTQYF; CDR3 DNA: TGCGCCAGCAGCCAAATCAGCGGGAGCCCAGATACGCAGTATTTT
J gene: TRBJ2-1; V gene: TRBV4-3; D gene: .; clone size: .; CDR3 protein: CASSPSVAGDGAYNEQFF; CDR3 DNA: TGCGCCAGCAGCCCAAGTGTCGCTGGGGATGGGGCCTACAATGAGCAGTTCTTC
J gene: TRBJ2-1; V gene: TRBV11-3; D gene: .; clone size: many; CDR3 protein: CASSLDMATEQFF; CDR3 DNA: TGTGCCAGCAGCTTAGATATGGCGACTGAGCAGTTCTTC
J gene: TRBJ2-2; V gene: TRBV30; D gene: .; clone size: many; CDR3 protein: CAWCSIREQAYFNTGELFF; CDR3 DNA: TGTGCCTGGTGCTCCATCCGGGAGCAGGCATACTTCAACACCGGGGAGCTGTTTTTT
J gene: TRBJ2-7; V gene: TRBV2; D gene: TRBD2; clone size: .; CDR3 protein: CASITGLGGYEQYF; CDR3 DNA: TGTGCCAGCATCACGGGACTAGGCGGGTACGAGCAGTACTTC
J gene: TRBJ2-5; V gene: TRBV9; D gene: TRBD2; clone size: many; CDR3 protein: CASSFSGRGQETQYF; CDR3 DNA: TGTGCCAGCAGCTTTAGCGGGAGAGGCCAAGAGACCCAGTACTTC
J gene: TRBJ2-2; V gene: TRBV10-3; D gene: .; clone size: .; CDR3 protein: CAVSSLPNTGELFF; CDR3 DNA: TGTGCCGTATCAAGCTTACCCAACACCGGGGAGCTGTTTTTT
J gene: TRBJ2-7; V gene: TRBV2; D gene: TRBD2; clone size: .; CDR3 protein: CASRDFSREWPYEQYF; CDR3 DNA: TGTGCCAGCAGGGATTTCTCGCGGGAGTGGCCCTACGAGCAGTACTTC
J gene: TRBJ1-5; V gene: TRBV7-2; D gene: .; clone size: .; CDR3 protein: CASSRWDQPQHF; CDR3 DNA: TGTGCCAGCAGCAGGTGGGATCAGCCCCAGCATTTT
J gene: TRBJ1-2; V gene: TRBV5-4; D gene: .; clone size: .; CDR3 protein: CASSLERQGAGYTF; CDR3 DNA: TGTGCCAGCAGCTTGGAGCGGCAGGGCGCCGGCTACACCTTC
J gene: TRBJ2-1; V gene: TRBV7-2; D gene: .; clone size: few; CDR3 protein: CASSLERHSYNEQFF; CDR3 DNA: TGTGCCAGCAGCTTAGAGCGACACTCCTACAATGAGCAGTTCTTC
J gene: TRBJ2-1; V gene: TRBV3-1; D gene: TRBD2; clone size: few; CDR3 protein: CASSPAPAGSGNEQFF; CDR3 DNA: TGTGCCAGCAGCCCCGCACCAGCGGGATCCGGCAATGAGCAGTTCTTC
J gene: TRBJ1-1; V gene: TRBV6-2/TRBV6-3; D gene: .; clone size: many; CDR3 protein: CASRNRRNTEAFF; CDR3 DNA: TGTGCCAGCAGGAACAGGAGAAACACTGAAGCTTTCTTT
J gene: TRBJ2-1; V gene: TRBV12-3/TRBV12-4; D gene: TRBD2; clone size: .; CDR3 protein: CARRPGLAGVHEQFF; CDR3 DNA: TGTGCCAGGAGACCGGGACTAGCGGGAGTCCATGAGCAGTTCTTC
J gene: TRBJ2-7; V gene: TRBV7-2; D gene: .; clone size: .; CDR3 protein: CASSNRELYEQYF; CDR3 DNA: TGTGCCAGCAGCAACCGTGAATTATACGAGCAGTACTTC
J gene: TRBJ2-1; V gene: TRBV29-1; D gene: .; clone size: many; CDR3 protein: CSVTRQLREQFF; CDR3 DNA: TGCAGCGTTACCAGACAGTTAAGAGAGCAGTTCTTC
J gene: TRBJ2-7; V gene: TRBV20-1; D gene: TRBD1; clone size: .; CDR3 protein: CSAEGQGAYEQYF; CDR3 DNA: TGCAGTGCCGAGGGACAGGGGGCATACGAGCAGTACTTC